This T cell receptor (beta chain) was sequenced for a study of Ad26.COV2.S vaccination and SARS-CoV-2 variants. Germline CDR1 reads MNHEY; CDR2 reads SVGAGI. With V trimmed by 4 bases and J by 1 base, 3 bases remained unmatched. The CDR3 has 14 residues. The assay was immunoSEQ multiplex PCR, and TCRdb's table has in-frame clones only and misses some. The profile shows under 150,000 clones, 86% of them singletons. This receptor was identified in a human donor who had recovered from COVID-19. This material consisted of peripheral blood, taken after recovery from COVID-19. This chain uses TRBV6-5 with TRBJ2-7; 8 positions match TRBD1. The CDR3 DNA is TGTGCCAGCAGTTCCACAGGGGGGTCCTACGAGCAGTACTTC. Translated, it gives CASSSTGGSYEQYF.